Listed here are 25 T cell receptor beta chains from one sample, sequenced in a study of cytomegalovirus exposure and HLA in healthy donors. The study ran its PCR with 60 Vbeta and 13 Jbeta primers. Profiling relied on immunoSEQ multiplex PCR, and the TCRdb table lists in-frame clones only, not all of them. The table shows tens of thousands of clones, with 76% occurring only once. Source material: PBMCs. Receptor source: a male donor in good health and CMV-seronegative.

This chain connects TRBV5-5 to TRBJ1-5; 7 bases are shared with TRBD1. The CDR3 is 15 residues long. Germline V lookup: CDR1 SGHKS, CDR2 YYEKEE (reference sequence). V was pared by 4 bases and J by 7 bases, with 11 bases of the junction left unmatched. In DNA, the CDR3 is TGTGCCAGCAGCCTGGACGACTTCAGGGGGCAGCCCCAGCATTTT. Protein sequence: CASSLDDFRGQPQHF.

This CDR3 is CASSSTERPPPNEQFF. The CDR3 DNA is TGTGCCAGCAGCTCCACTGAGCGGCCCCCCCCAAATGAGCAGTTCTTC. The chain joins TRBV7-9 to TRBJ2-1; D is possibly TRBD2 (5 bases). Between the trimmed V and J ends, which lost 4 bases and 7 bases, there was a span of 20 bases. From germline, CDR1 is SEHNR and CDR2 FQNEAQ (reference sequence). CDR3 size: 16 residues.

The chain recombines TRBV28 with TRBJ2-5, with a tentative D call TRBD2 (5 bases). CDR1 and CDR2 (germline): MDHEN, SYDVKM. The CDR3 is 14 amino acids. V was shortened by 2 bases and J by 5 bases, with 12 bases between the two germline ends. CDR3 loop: CASSLMVGIETQYF. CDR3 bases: TGTGCCAGCAGTTTAATGGTCGGGATCGAGACCCAGTACTTC.

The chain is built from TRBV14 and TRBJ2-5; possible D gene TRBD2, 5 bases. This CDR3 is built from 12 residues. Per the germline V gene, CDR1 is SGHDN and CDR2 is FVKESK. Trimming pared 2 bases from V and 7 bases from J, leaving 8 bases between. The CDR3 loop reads CASSQPLATQYF. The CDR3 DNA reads TGTGCCAGCAGCCAACCCCTAGCGACCCAGTACTTC.

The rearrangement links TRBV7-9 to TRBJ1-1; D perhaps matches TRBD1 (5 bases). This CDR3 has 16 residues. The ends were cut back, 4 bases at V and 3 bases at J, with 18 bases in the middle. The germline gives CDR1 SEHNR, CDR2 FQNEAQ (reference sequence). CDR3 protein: CASSSLLTGDDTEAFF. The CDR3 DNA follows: TGTGCCAGCAGCTCCCTCCTTACAGGCGACGACACTGAAGCTTTCTTT. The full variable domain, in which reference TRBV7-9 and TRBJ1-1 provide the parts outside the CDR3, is DTGVSQNPRHKITKRGQNVTFRCDPISEHNRLYWYRQTLGQGPEFLTYFQNEAQLEKSRLLSDRFSAERPKGSFSTLEIQRTEQGDSAMYLCASSSLLTGDDTEAFFGQGTRLTVV.

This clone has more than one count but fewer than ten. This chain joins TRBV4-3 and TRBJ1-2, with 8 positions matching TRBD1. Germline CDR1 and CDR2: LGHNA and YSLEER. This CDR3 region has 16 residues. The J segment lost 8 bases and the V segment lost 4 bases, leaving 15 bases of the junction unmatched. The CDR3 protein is CASSLAYIMTGVGYTF. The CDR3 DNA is TGCGCCAGCAGCCTAGCGTACATCATGACAGGGGTAGGCTACACCTTC.

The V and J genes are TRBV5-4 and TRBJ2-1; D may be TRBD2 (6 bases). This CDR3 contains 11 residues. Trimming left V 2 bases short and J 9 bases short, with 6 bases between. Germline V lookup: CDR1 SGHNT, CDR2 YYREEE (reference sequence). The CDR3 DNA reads TGTGCCAGCAGCTTCGGGGGTGAGCAGTTCTTC. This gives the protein CASSFGGEQFF.

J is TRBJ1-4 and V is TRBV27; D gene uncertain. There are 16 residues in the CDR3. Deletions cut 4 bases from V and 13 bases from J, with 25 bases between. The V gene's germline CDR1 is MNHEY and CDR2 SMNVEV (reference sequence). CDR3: CASSYYPYSGLEGLFF. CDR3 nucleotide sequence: TGTGCCAGCAGTTATTATCCGTATAGCGGGCTTGAGGGACTGTTTTTT.

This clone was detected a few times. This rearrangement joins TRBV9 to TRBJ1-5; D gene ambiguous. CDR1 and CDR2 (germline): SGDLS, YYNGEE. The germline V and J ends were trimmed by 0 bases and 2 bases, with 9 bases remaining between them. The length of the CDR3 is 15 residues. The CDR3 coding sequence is TGTGCCAGCAGCGTAGACGGGTTGGGCAATCAGCCCCAGCATTTT. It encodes CASSVDGLGNQPQHF. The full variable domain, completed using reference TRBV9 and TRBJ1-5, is DSGVTQTPKHLITATGQRVTLRCSPRSGDLSVYWYQQSLDQGLQFLIQYYNGEERAKGNILERFSAQQFPDLHSELNLSSLELGDSALYFCASSVDGLGNQPQHFGDGTRLSIL.

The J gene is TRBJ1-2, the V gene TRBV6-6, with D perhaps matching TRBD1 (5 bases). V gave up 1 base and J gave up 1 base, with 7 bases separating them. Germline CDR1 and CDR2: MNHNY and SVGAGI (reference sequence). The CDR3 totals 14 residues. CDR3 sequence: CASSYYGHNYGYTF. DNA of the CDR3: TGTGCCAGCAGTTACTACGGACATAACTATGGCTACACCTTC.

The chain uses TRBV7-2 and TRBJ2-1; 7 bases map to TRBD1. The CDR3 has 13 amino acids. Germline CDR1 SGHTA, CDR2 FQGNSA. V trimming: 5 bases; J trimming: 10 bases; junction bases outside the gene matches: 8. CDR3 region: CASSRNRGTEQFF. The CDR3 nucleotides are TGTGCCAGCAGCAGAAACAGGGGAACCGAGCAGTTCTTC.

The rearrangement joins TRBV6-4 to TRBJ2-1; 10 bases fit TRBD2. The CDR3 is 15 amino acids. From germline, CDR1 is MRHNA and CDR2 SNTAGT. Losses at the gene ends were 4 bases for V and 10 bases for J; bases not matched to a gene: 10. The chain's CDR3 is CASSAASGSGGEQFF. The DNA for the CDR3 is TGTGCCAGCAGTGCTGCTAGCGGGAGTGGAGGAGAGCAGTTCTTC.

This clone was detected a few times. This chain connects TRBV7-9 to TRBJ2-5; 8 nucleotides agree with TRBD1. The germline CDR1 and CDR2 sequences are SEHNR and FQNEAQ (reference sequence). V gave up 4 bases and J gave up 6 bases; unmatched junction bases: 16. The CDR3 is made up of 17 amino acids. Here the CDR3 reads CASSSQLRGPIIKTQYF. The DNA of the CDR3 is TGTGCCAGCAGCTCCCAACTCAGGGGGCCTATTATAAAGACCCAGTACTTC. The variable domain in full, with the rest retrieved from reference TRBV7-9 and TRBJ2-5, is DTGVSQNPRHKITKRGQNVTFRCDPISEHNRLYWYRQTLGQGPEFLTYFQNEAQLEKSRLLSDRFSAERPKGSFSTLEIQRTEQGDSAMYLCASSSQLRGPIIKTQYFGPGTRLLVL.

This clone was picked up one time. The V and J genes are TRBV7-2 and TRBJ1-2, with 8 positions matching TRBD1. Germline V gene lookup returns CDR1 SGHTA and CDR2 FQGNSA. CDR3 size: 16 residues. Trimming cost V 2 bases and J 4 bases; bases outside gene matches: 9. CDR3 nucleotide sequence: TGTGCCAGCAGCTTATCAGGGGGCGCCGGCGGCTATGGCTACACCTTC. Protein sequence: CASSLSGGAGGYGYTF. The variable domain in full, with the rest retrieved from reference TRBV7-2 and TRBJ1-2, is GAGVSQSPSNKVTEKGKDVELRCDPISGHTALYWYRQSLGQGLEFLIYFQGNSAPDKSGLPSDRFSAERTGGSVSTLTIQRTQQEDSAVYLCASSLSGGAGGYGYTFGSGTRLTVV.

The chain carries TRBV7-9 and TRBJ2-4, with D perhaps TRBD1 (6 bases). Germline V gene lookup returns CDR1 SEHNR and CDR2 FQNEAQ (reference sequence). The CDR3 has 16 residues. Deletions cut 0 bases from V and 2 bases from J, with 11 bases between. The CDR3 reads CASSLARGSSKNIQYF. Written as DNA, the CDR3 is TGTGCCAGCAGCTTAGCCAGGGGATCCTCCAAAAACATTCAGTACTTC.

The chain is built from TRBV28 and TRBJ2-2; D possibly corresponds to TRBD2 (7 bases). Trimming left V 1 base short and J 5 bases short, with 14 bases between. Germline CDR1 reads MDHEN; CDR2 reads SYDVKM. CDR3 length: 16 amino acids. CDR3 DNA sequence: TGTGCCAGCAGTTTATATCGGGGAGGGGGGACCGGGGAGCTGTTTTTT. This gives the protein CASSLYRGGGTGELFF.

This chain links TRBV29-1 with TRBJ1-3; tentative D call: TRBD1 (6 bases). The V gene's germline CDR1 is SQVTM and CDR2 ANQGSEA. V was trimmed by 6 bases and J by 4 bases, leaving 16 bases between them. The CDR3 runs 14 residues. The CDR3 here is CSVQRRGGGNTIYF. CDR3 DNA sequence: TGCAGCGTCCAAAGGAGGGGGGGAGGAAACACCATATATTTT.

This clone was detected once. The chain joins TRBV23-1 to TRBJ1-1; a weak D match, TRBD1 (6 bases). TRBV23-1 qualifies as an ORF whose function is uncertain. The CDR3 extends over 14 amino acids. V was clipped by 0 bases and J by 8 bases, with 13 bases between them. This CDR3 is CASSQSAPDREAFF. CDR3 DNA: TGCGCCAGCAGTCAATCGGCGCCCGACAGGGAAGCTTTCTTT.

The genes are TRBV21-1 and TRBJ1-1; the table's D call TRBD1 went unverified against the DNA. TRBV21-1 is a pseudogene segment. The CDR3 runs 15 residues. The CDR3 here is CASSKGATENTEAFF. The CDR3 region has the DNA TGTGCCAGCAGCAAAGGAGCCACAGAGAACACTGAAGCTTTCTTT.

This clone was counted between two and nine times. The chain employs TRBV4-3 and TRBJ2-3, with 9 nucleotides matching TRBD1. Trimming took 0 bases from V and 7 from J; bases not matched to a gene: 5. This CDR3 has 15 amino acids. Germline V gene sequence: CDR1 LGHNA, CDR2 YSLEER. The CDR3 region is CASSQDQGQGYTQYF. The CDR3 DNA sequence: TGCGCCAGCAGCCAAGATCAGGGACAGGGATATACGCAGTATTTT.

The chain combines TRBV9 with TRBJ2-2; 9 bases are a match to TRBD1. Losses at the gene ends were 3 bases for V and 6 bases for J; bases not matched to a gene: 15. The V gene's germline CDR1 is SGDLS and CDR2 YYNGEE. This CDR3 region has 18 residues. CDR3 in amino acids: CASSAVGAGTGLAGELFF. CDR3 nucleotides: TGTGCCAGCAGCGCAGTAGGAGCCGGGACAGGGCTGGCCGGGGAGCTGTTTTTT.

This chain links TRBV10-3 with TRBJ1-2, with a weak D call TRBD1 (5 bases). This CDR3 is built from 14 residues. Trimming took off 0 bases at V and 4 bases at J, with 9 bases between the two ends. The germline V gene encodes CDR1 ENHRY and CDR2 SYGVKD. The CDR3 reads CAISESGEGYGYTF. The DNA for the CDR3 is TGTGCCATCAGTGAGTCAGGGGAAGGCTATGGCTACACCTTC.

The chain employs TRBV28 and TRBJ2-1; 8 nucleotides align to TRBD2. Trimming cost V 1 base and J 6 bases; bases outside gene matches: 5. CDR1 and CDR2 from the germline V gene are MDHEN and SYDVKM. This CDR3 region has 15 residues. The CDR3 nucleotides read TGTGCCAGCAGTTTATCACTAGCGGTCCTCAATGAGCAGTTCTTC. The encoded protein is CASSLSLAVLNEQFF.

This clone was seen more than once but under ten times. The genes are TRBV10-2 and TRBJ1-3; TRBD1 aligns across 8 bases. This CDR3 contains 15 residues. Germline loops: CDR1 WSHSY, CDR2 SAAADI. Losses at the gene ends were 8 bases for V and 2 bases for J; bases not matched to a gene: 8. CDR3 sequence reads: CASAGQAVPGNTIYF. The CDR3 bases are TGCGCCAGCGCGGGACAGGCGGTACCTGGAAACACCATATATTTT.

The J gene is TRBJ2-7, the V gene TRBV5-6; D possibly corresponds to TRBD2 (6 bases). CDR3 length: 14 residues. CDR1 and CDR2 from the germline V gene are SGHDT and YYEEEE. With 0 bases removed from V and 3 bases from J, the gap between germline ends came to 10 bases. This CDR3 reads CASSLVQGGYEQYF. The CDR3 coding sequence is TGTGCCAGCAGCTTGGTGCAGGGAGGCTACGAGCAGTACTTC. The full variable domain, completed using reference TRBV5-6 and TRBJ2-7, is DAGVTQSPTHLIKTRGQQVTLRCSPKSGHDTVSWYQQALGQGPQFIFQYYEEEERQRGNFPDRFSGHQFPNYSSELNVNALLLGDSALYLCASSLVQGGYEQYFGPGTRLTVT.